This record looks at one T cell receptor beta chain sequence and its context. Its antigen is not known. V was shortened by 5 bases and J by 1 base, with 9 bases between the two germline ends. CDR3 length: 14 residues. Germline CDR1 is SGHRS and CDR2 is YFSETQ. Semi-nested PCR with Nested Universal Primer A followed constant-region reverse priming of full-length variable regions. TCRdb ran MiXCR on the 5' RACE reads and lists one entry per CDR3 protein. The table has tens of thousands of distinct CDR3 sequences, roughly 28% seen once. The study's findings and limits: In terms of TCR gene usage, tumor memory CD4+ T cells clustered together with blood and lymph node memory CD4+ cells, as well as with lymph node naive CD4+ cells.

The rearrangement joins TRBV5-1 to TRBJ2-2; D unclear. The sequenced material came from tumor-infiltrating memory CD4+ T cells sorted from the breast tumor. Subset reported: memory CD4+ T cells, CD4+CD45RO+CD25-. The sequence was collected from a female donor with breast cancer. CDR3: CASRENLNTGELFF. In DNA, the CDR3 is TGCGCCAGCAGGGAAAACCTGAACACCGGGGAGCTGTTTTTT. Looking up the rest from reference TRBV5-1 and TRBJ2-2 gives the full variable domain: KAGVTQTPRYLIKTRGQQVTLSCSPISGHRSVSWYQQTPGQGLQFLFEYFSETQRNKGNFPGRFSGRQFSNSRSEMNVSTLELGDSALYLCASRENLNTGELFFGEGSRLTVL.